These 8 T cell receptor beta chains originate from one sample sequenced in a study of blood T cell repertoires in COVID-19. TCRdb's copy holds only in-frame clones and misses some; the assay was immunoSEQ multiplex PCR. Of approximately 50,000 clones in the sample, approximately 80% were seen once. Sequenced: PBMCs or T cells enriched from blood (not recorded which). These TCRs come from a woman between 50 and 59 years old with acute COVID-19.

This chain connects TRBV2 to TRBJ2-5; D is perhaps TRBD2 (6 bases). CDR3 length: 12 residues. In germline, CDR1 is SNHLY, CDR2 FYNNEI. The V end lost 8 bases, the J end lost 7 bases, and 14 bases lay between the germline ends. As DNA, the CDR3 is TGTGCCAGCCGGGAGACCTCATGGACCCAGTACTTC. The encoded protein is CASRETSWTQYF.

The V gene is TRBV5-4, the J gene TRBJ2-7; a weak D match, TRBD1 (6 bases). CDR3 length: 14 amino acids. V dropped 4 bases and J dropped 0 bases, with 11 bases sitting between them. Germline values: CDR1 SGHNT, CDR2 YYREEE (reference sequence). The CDR3 coding sequence is TGTGCCAGCAGCGCCGGACAGAGCTCCTACGAGCAGTACTTC. Residues: CASSAGQSSYEQYF.

This chain joins TRBV28 and TRBJ1-2; 9 nucleotides align to TRBD1. This CDR3 comprises 14 residues. V shed 6 bases and J 2 bases; nucleotides not matched to a gene: 4. Germline V gene data show CDR1 as MDHEN and CDR2 as SYDVKM. Here the CDR3 reads CASRGQGLNYGYTF. The CDR3 region has the DNA TGTGCCAGCAGGGGACAGGGCCTAAACTATGGCTACACCTTC.

CDR3: CASSYSRPITGTGNSNYGYTF. The CDR3 coding sequence is TGTGCCAGCAGTTACAGTCGACCCATTACCGGGACAGGGAACTCTAACTATGGCTACACCTTC. This rearrangement joins TRBV6-2 or TRBV6-3 to TRBJ1-2; 9 bases map to TRBD1. There are 21 residues in the CDR3. Germline V CDR1 and CDR2: MNHEY, SVGEGT. The ends lost 2 bases at V and 0 bases at J; junction bases unmatched: 19.

This clone was detected only a few times. The genes are TRBV30 and TRBJ1-6, with TRBD1 as a possible D gene (6 bases). The CDR3 is made up of 16 amino acids. Germline V gene data show CDR1 as GTSNPN and CDR2 as SVGIG (reference sequence). V gave up 3 bases and J gave up 0 bases, with 12 bases separating them. The CDR3 bases are TGTGCCTGGAGAGTACGGGGGGCCTCCTATAATTCACCCCTCCACTTT. Its protein product is CAWRVRGASYNSPLHF.

A few counts support this clone. The chain recombines TRBV7-9 with TRBJ2-1; maybe TRBD1 (5 bases). CDR1 and CDR2 (germline): SEHNR, FQNEAQ (reference sequence). V lost 5 bases, J lost 6 bases, and 11 bases lay in between. This CDR3 is built from 13 residues. The CDR3 loop is CASSVGAINEQFF. CDR3 DNA sequence: TGTGCCAGCAGCGTTGGGGCAATCAATGAGCAGTTCTTC.

The chain couples TRBV28 to TRBJ2-1; 9 bases fit TRBD2. The CDR3 runs to 15 residues. Losses at the gene ends were 7 bases for V and 1 base for J; bases not matched to a gene: 5. CDR1 and CDR2 (germline): MDHEN, SYDVKM. The CDR3 loop is CASILSGGSYNEQFF. The DNA for the CDR3 is TGTGCCAGCATCCTTAGCGGGGGTTCCTACAATGAGCAGTTCTTC.

This chain links TRBV6-5 with TRBJ1-1; D is perhaps TRBD1 (5 bases). Germline CDR1 is MNHEY and CDR2 is SVGAGI. V was cut by 11 bases and J by 1 base, with 11 bases left in between. The CDR3 has 12 residues. The CDR3 protein is CASRVGNTEAFF. As DNA, the CDR3 is TGTGCCTCCAGGGTCGGGAACACTGAAGCTTTCTTT.